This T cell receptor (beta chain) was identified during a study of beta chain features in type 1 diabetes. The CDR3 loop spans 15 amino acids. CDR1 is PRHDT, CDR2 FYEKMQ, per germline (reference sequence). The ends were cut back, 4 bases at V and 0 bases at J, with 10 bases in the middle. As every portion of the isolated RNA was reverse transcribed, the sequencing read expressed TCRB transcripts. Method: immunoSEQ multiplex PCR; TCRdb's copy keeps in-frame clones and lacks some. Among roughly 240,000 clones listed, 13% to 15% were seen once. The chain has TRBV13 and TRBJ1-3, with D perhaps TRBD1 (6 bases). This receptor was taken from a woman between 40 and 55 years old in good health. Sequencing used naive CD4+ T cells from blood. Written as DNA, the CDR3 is TGTGCCAGCAGCTCAGGCAGGGGCTCTGGAAACACCATATATTTT. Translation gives CASSSGRGSGNTIYF.